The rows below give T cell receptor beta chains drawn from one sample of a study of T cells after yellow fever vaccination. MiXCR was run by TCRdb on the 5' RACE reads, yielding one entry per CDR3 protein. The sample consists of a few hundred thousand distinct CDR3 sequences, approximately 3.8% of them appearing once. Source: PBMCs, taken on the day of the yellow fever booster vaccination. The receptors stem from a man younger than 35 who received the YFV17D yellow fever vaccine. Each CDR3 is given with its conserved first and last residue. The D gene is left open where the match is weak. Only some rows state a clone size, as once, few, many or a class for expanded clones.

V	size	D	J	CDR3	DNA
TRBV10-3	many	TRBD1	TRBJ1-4	CATKTGDREKLFF	TGTGCCACCAAGACAGGGGACCGTGAAAAACTGTTTTTT
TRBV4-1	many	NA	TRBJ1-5	CASSQDEGGFQPQHF	TGCGCCAGCAGCCAAGATGAGGGGGGTTTCCAGCCCCAGCATTTT
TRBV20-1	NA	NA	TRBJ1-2	CSAMGLRMDGYTF	TGCAGTGCTATGGGACTCAGGATGGATGGCTACACCTTC
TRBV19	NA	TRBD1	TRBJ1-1	CASSVLDRALNTEAFF	TGTGCCAGTAGTGTACTCGACAGGGCCCTGAACACTGAAGCTTTCTTT
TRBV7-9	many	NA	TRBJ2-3	CASSLDPNPDTQYF	TGTGCCAGCAGCTTAGACCCCAATCCAGATACGCAGTATTTT
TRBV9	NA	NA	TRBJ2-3	CASSAPTGTGNTDTQYF	TGTGCCAGCAGCGCACCCACCGGGACTGGCAACACAGATACGCAGTATTTT
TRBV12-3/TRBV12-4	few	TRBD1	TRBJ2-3	CASSFNRGDTQYF	TGTGCCAGCAGCTTCAACAGGGGAGATACGCAGTATTTT
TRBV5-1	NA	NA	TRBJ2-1	CASSLERRNNEQFF	TGCGCCAGCAGCTTGGAACGGAGGAACAATGAGCAGTTCTTC
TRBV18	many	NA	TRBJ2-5	CASSPGTNQETQYF	TGTGCCAGCTCACCAGGGACGAACCAAGAGACCCAGTACTTC
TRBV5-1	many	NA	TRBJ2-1	CASSTYYNEQFF	TGCGCCAGCAGTACCTATTACAATGAGCAGTTCTTC
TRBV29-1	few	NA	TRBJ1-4	CSVVLGREKLFF	TGCAGCGTCGTACTCGGGAGGGAGAAACTGTTTTTT
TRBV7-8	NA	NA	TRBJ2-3	CASSLSPQGSDTKYF	TGTGCCAGCAGCTTAAGCCCCCAGGGGTCAGATACGAAGTATTTT
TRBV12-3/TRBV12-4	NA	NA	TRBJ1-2	CASSLFKENYGYTF	TGTGCCAGCAGTTTGTTCAAGGAGAACTATGGCTACACCTTC
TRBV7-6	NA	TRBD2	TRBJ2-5	CASTTISGGAPETQYF	TGTGCCAGCACCACAATTAGCGGGGGTGCCCCCGAGACCCAGTACTTC
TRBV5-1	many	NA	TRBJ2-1	CASSSGQSYNEQFF	TGCGCCAGCAGCTCCGGCCAGTCGTACAATGAGCAGTTCTTC
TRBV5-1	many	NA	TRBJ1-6	CASSPLVGGRDSPLHF	TGCGCCAGCAGCCCCTTAGTTGGGGGTCGTGATTCACCCCTCCACTTT
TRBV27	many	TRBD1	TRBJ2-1	CASSLRDRVEQFF	TGTGCCAGCAGTTTACGGGACAGGGTGGAGCAGTTCTTC
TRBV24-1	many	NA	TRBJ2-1	CATSDTLRQPSTSYNEQFF	TGTGCCACCAGTGATACACTCCGGCAGCCCTCCACCTCCTACAATGAGCAGTTCTTC
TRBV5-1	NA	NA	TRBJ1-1	CASSLVGGLYDTEAFF	TGCGCCAGCAGCTTGGTCGGGGGGCTGTATGACACTGAAGCTTTCTTT
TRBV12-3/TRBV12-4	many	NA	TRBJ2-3	CASSLIGGGTDTQYF	TGTGCCAGCAGTTTGATAGGAGGGGGCACAGATACGCAGTATTTT
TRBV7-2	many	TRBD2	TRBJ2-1	CASSLDRTSGGSYNEQFF	TGTGCCAGCAGCTTAGATCGGACTAGCGGGGGCTCCTACAATGAGCAGTTCTTC
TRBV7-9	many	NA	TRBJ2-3	CASRSPGENTQYF	TGTGCCAGCAGATCGCCGGGAGAAAATACGCAGTATTTT
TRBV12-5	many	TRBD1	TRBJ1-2	CASGFGDRQVGNYGYTF	TGTGCTAGTGGTTTTGGGGACAGACAAGTCGGTAACTATGGCTACACCTTC
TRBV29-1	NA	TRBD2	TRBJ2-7	CSVDPAGLHEQYF	TGCAGCGTTGATCCAGCGGGGCTCCACGAGCAGTACTTC
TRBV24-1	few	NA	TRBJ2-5	CATSAGQTQYF	TGTGCCACCAGTGCGGGCCAGACCCAGTACTTC
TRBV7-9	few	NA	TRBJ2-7	CASSRGNLLYEQYF	TGTGCCAGCAGCCGAGGGAATCTTCTCTACGAGCAGTACTTC